These 8 T cell receptor beta chains came from one sample sequenced in a study of cytomegalovirus exposure and HLA in healthy donors. PCR used 60 Vbeta primers and 13 Jbeta primers. Here immunoSEQ multiplex PCR was the method, and the copy in TCRdb shows in-frame clones only, minus some. This table has under 40,000 clones, 75% to 90% appearing once. Material for sequencing was PBMCs. The receptor source for this set is a male donor in good health and CMV-seronegative.

This clone was recorded a few times. The V and J genes are TRBV30 and TRBJ2-2; 11 bases agree with TRBD2. V shed 5 bases, J shed 7 bases, and the junction held 9 bases outside the gene matches. The CDR3 is 15 amino acids. The germline CDR1 and CDR2 sequences are GTSNPN and SVGIG (reference sequence). This chain's CDR3 is CAWDFSGGAVGELFF. The CDR3 nucleotides are TGTGCCTGGGACTTTAGCGGGGGGGCGGTCGGGGAGCTGTTTTTT.

This clone was seen once. This chain joins TRBV5-1 and TRBJ2-7, with 8 bases fitting TRBD1. This CDR3 has 12 residues. CDR1 is SGHRS and CDR2 is YFSETQ in the germline V gene. V lost 5 bases and J lost 7; bases outside the gene matches: 5. CDR3 nucleotides: TGCGCCAGCAGTGGACAGGGTAGGGAGCAGTACTTC. Amino acid sequence: CASSGQGREQYF.

This clone was observed a single time. V gene TRBV27 combines with J gene TRBJ1-5; D remains unclear. CDR3 length equals 15 residues. V lost 6 bases, J lost 1 base, and 13 bases lay in between. CDR1 and CDR2 (germline): MNHEY, SMNVEV (reference sequence). CDR3 DNA: TGTGCCAGCAGCCGTATGGGAGTGAGCAATCAGCCCCAGCATTTT. Amino acid sequence: CASSRMGVSNQPQHF.

This clone was picked up one time. The chain carries TRBV5-6 and TRBJ2-5; 10 nucleotides align to TRBD1. CDR1 and CDR2 from the germline V gene are SGHDT and YYEEEE. The CDR3 contains 14 residues. V shed 4 bases and J 4 bases; nucleotides not matched to a gene: 4. CDR3 sequence reads: CASSRQGAGETQYF. The CDR3 DNA reads TGTGCCAGCAGCCGACAGGGGGCCGGAGAGACCCAGTACTTC.

The V and J genes are TRBV5-6 and TRBJ1-2, with 9 bases fitting TRBD1. The CDR3 covers 14 residues. CDR1 SGHDT and CDR2 YYEEEE come from the germline V gene. V lost 4 bases to trimming and J lost 5 bases; unmatched junction nucleotides: 6. CDR3 sequence: CASSPGQGRYGYTF. CDR3 DNA sequence: TGTGCCAGCAGCCCGGGACAGGGACGGTATGGCTACACCTTC.

The chain links TRBV5-1 to TRBJ2-6; D possibly corresponds to TRBD1 (6 bases). Germline CDR1 is SGHRS and CDR2 is YFSETQ. There are 17 residues in the CDR3. Trimming took off 0 bases at V and 0 bases at J, with 10 bases between the two ends. In nucleotides, the CDR3 is TGCGCCAGCAGCTTGGCAGGGGATGCCTCTGGGGCCAACGTCCTGACTTTC. It encodes CASSLAGDASGANVLTF.

The gene calls are TRBV10-3 and TRBJ1-5; 7 bases line up with TRBD1. The CDR3 has 16 amino acids. With 4 bases clipped from V and 7 bases from J, the junction kept 13 bases outside the gene matches. Germline loops: CDR1 ENHRY, CDR2 SYGVKD. CDR3 residues: CAISGGDRPSGQPQHF. Here the CDR3 DNA reads TGTGCCATCAGTGGCGGGGACAGACCGTCCGGGCAGCCCCAGCATTTT.

The chain has TRBV5-6 and TRBJ2-7; 10 bases match TRBD1. Germline V CDR1 and CDR2: SGHDT, YYEEEE. The CDR3 loop spans 18 amino acids. Unmatched junction bases numbered 12, after V lost 1 base and J lost 2 bases. The CDR3 here is CASSLSTGTGVRPYEQYF. CDR3 coding DNA: TGTGCCAGCAGCTTGAGCACCGGGACAGGGGTTAGGCCCTACGAGCAGTACTTC.